These 27 T cell receptor beta chains were sequenced from one sample in a study of shared clonotypes between healthy human individuals. Sequenced by immunoSEQ multiplex PCR; TCRdb stores in-frame clones only, minus some. The data show 2 million to 3 million clones, approximately 93% seen once. Sequencing was done on a sample of naive CD4+ T cells from PBMCs. The subset here: CD45RA+ positively selected. The receptors come from a man aged 18-30 years in good health. Some clones in this sample may be carry-over from other donors' samples.

The V and J genes are TRBV4-3 and TRBJ2-5; D is perhaps TRBD2 (6 bases). Trimming cost V 0 bases and J 5 bases, with 16 bases left between them. Germline loops: CDR1 LGHNA, CDR2 YSLEER. The CDR3 runs 16 residues. CDR3 in amino acids: CASSQDFGGRGETQYF. CDR3 in DNA: TGCGCCAGCAGCCAAGATTTCGGAGGGCGTGGCGAGACCCAGTACTTC.

The gene calls are TRBV5-1 and TRBJ1-1; no firm D call. This CDR3 contains 15 residues. Looked up from germline, CDR1 is SGHRS and CDR2 is YFSETQ. Trimming shortened V by 4 bases and J by 0 bases, and 13 bases separated the two germline ends. DNA of the CDR3: TGCGCCAGCAGCCCCAGTCAGCGGTTGAACACTGAAGCTTTCTTT. Translated: CASSPSQRLNTEAFF.

V gene TRBV29-1 combines with J gene TRBJ2-7; TRBD1 matches 8 bases. Germline-derived CDR1 and CDR2 are SQVTM and ANQGSEA. The V gene end was trimmed by 5 bases and the J gene end by 4 bases; junction bases not matched to a gene: 13. The CDR3 length is 15 residues. This chain's CDR3 is CSVFGDRRGSYEQYF. For the CDR3, the DNA is TGCAGCGTTTTTGGGGACAGGCGCGGAAGTTACGAGCAGTACTTC.

J is TRBJ1-2 and V is TRBV6-1; no clear D gene. This CDR3 is built from 12 residues. Germline V gene lookup returns CDR1 MNHNS and CDR2 SASEGT. V was clipped by 2 bases and J by 7 bases, with 8 bases between them. CDR3 residues: CASSESTAGYTF. As DNA, the CDR3 is TGTGCCAGCAGTGAATCCACAGCTGGCTACACCTTC.

The chain is built from TRBV7-2 and TRBJ2-3; unclear D gene. Trimming pared 4 bases from V and 4 bases from J, leaving 9 bases between. The CDR3 consists of 13 residues. Germline lookup yields CDR1 SGHTA and CDR2 FQGNSA. The CDR3 sequence: CASSSEASDTQYF. The CDR3 DNA is TGTGCCAGCAGCTCCGAGGCCTCAGATACGCAGTATTTT.

Concerning this clone itself: This CDR3 is also generated by other DNA sequences in the sample. The chain links TRBV19 to TRBJ2-3; tentative D call: TRBD1 (5 bases). The ends were cut back, 6 bases at V and 0 bases at J, with 7 bases in the middle. CDR3 length: 13 residues. CDR1 LNHDA and CDR2 SQIVND come from the germline V gene (reference sequence). CDR3 amino acids: CASRTASTDTQYF. In DNA, the CDR3 is TGTGCCAGTAGGACAGCTAGCACAGATACGCAGTATTTT.

J is TRBJ2-1 and V is TRBV28, with 7 bases lining up with TRBD2. This CDR3 comprises 18 residues. V was pared by 4 bases and J by 8 bases, with 20 bases of the junction left unmatched. CDR1 and CDR2 from the germline V gene are MDHEN and SYDVKM. The CDR3 here is CASSSVHLTSRTWDEQFF. In nucleotides, the CDR3 is TGTGCCAGCAGTTCCGTCCACCTGACTAGCCGGACCTGGGATGAGCAGTTCTTC.

V gene TRBV10-1 combines with J gene TRBJ2-7, with D perhaps matching TRBD1 (5 bases). The CDR3 length is 13 residues. CDR1 and CDR2 (germline): WNHNN, SYGVQD (reference sequence). V lost 5 bases and J lost 3, with 11 bases in between. The CDR3 reads CASSPARVYEQYF. As DNA, the CDR3 is TGCGCCAGCAGTCCCGCCAGGGTCTACGAGCAGTACTTC.

This chain links TRBV4-1 with TRBJ1-2, with D tentatively TRBD1 (6 bases). The CDR3 has 17 amino acids. Germline-derived CDR1 and CDR2 are MGHRA and YSYEKL. The germline V and J ends were trimmed by 2 bases and 0 bases, with 16 bases remaining between them. The CDR3 coding sequence is TGCGCCAGCAGCCAACCATGGACGGACAGCTCTAACTATGGCTACACCTTC. It codes for CASSQPWTDSSNYGYTF.

V gene TRBV28 combines with J gene TRBJ1-5; 9 nucleotides line up with TRBD1. V lost 6 bases, J lost 6 bases, and 6 bases stayed unmatched. The germline CDR1 and CDR2 sequences are MDHEN and SYDVKM. This CDR3 is built from 14 residues. The CDR3 nucleotides are TGTGCCAGCAGATCGGGACAGGGTGCTCAGCCCCAGCATTTT. Its translation: CASRSGQGAQPQHF.

With regard to this clone: Other DNA sequences of this sample code for an identical CDR3. The gene calls are TRBV4-1 and TRBJ1-5; D is uncertain. The V end was cut by 0 bases, the J end by 4 bases, with 4 bases between. The CDR3 runs 13 residues. In germline, CDR1 is MGHRA, CDR2 YSYEKL. Here the CDR3 reads CASSQDPNQPQHF. The DNA for the CDR3 is TGCGCCAGCAGCCAAGATCCTAATCAGCCCCAGCATTTT.

J is TRBJ1-1 and V is TRBV14; perhaps TRBD1 as D (5 bases). Germline loops: CDR1 SGHDN, CDR2 FVKESK. The CDR3 covers 13 residues. V shed 5 bases and J shed 2 bases, with 9 bases lying between them. The CDR3 is CASSSRDNTEAFF. The CDR3 DNA sequence: TGTGCCAGCAGCTCGAGGGACAACACTGAAGCTTTCTTT.

The J gene is TRBJ2-5, the V gene TRBV5-1; possibly TRBD1 for D (5 bases). Trimming took 4 bases from V and 1 from J, leaving 11 bases between them. CDR1 is SGHRS and CDR2 is YFSETQ in the germline V gene. The CDR3 has 14 residues. The CDR3 spells CASSPMGPQETQYF. As DNA, the CDR3 is TGCGCCAGCAGCCCTATGGGGCCCCAAGAGACCCAGTACTTC.

This chain uses TRBV28 with TRBJ2-7; 11 nucleotides match TRBD1. The V and J ends lost 7 bases and 4 bases, in that order; junction bases with no gene match: 12. CDR3 size: 16 residues. CDR1 and CDR2 (germline): MDHEN, SYDVKM. CDR3 sequence (DNA): TGTGCCAGCACCTCCCCCGGTGGGGACAGGGGGTACGAGCAGTACTTC. It encodes CASTSPGGDRGYEQYF.

The V gene is TRBV28, the J gene TRBJ2-5, with 16 positions matching TRBD2. Unmatched junction bases numbered 13, after V lost 5 bases and J lost 4 bases. The CDR3 totals 19 residues. CDR1 and CDR2 (germline): MDHEN, SYDVKM. The CDR3 nucleotides are TGTGCCAGCAGTACACCTCCGGGACTAGCGGGAGGGCCCTCAGAGACCCAGTACTTC. As protein: CASSTPPGLAGGPSETQYF. Looking up the rest from reference TRBV28 and TRBJ2-5 gives the full variable domain: DVKVTQSSRYLVKRTGEKVFLECVQDMDHENMFWYRQDPGLGLRLIYFSYDVKMKEKGDIPEGYSVSREKKERFSLILESASTNQTSMYLCASSTPPGLAGGPSETQYFGPGTRLLVL.

The J gene is TRBJ2-3, the V gene TRBV6-1, with TRBD2 matching over 14 bases. The V gene end was trimmed by 4 bases and the J gene end by 6 bases; junction bases not matched to a gene: 6. The CDR3 contains 16 residues. From germline, CDR1 is MNHNS and CDR2 SASEGT. CDR3 sequence (DNA): TGTGCCAGCAGTGGGACTAGCGGGAGGTCGTATGATACGCAGTATTTT. Translated: CASSGTSGRSYDTQYF.

The gene calls are TRBV11-2 and TRBJ1-1; tentative D call: TRBD1 (6 bases). Looked up from germline, CDR1 is SGHAT and CDR2 is FQNNGV. The ends were cut back, 5 bases at V and 4 bases at J, with 17 bases in the middle. The CDR3 spans 15 residues. CDR3 region: CASSPLGGALTEAFF. CDR3 coding DNA: TGTGCCAGCAGCCCCCTGGGGGGGGCCCTCACTGAAGCTTTCTTT.

This rearrangement joins TRBV5-8 to TRBJ2-2; no firm D call. Trimming took 6 bases from V and 5 from J, leaving 11 bases between them. Per germline, CDR1 SGHTS and CDR2 YDEGEE. This CDR3 contains 13 residues. The CDR3 DNA follows: TGTGCCAGCAACGTCCAATTTACCGGGGAGCTGTTTTTT. Translated, it gives CASNVQFTGELFF.

This chain joins TRBV28 and TRBJ2-7; possible D gene TRBD1, 5 bases. CDR3 size: 15 residues. Germline V gene sequence: CDR1 MDHEN, CDR2 SYDVKM. V was trimmed by 7 bases and J by 2 bases, leaving 18 bases between them. CDR3 region: CASTIGWGVAYEQYF. Here the CDR3 DNA reads TGTGCCAGCACCATTGGGTGGGGCGTAGCCTACGAGCAGTACTTC.

V gene TRBV28 combines with J gene TRBJ1-5, with D possibly TRBD1 on 6 matching bases. There are 12 residues in the CDR3. Between the trimmed V and J ends, which lost 6 bases and 8 bases, there was a span of 11 bases. Germline V gene data show CDR1 as MDHEN and CDR2 as SYDVKM. For the CDR3, the DNA is TGTGCCAGCAGACAGACAGGTGAGCCCCAGCATTTT. Its protein product is CASRQTGEPQHF.

This chain uses TRBV4-3 with TRBJ2-2; 8 bases are a match to TRBD1. The CDR3 consists of 15 residues. The germline V gene has CDR1 LGHNA and CDR2 YSLEER. V was pared by 1 base and J by 4 bases, with 2 bases of the junction left unmatched. The CDR3, as DNA: TGCGCCAGCAGCCAAGTAACAGGGGGCACCGGGGAGCTGTTTTTT. Amino acids: CASSQVTGGTGELFF.

A word on this clone: Distinct nucleotide sequences in the sample also encode this CDR3. The genes are TRBV9 and TRBJ1-4; possibly TRBD1 for D (6 bases). The V gene's germline CDR1 is SGDLS and CDR2 YYNGEE. Trimming pared 0 bases from V and 8 bases from J, leaving 11 bases between. This CDR3 spans 14 amino acids. The CDR3 DNA reads as TGTGCCAGCAGCGTAGGCCAGGGGCGCGAAAAACTGTTTTTT. This translates into CASSVGQGREKLFF.

Details on this clone: The same CDR3 can be traced to other DNA sequences in this sample. As DNA, the CDR3 is TGCGCCAGCAGCTTCGGTGGCACTGAAGCTTTCTTT. Translation gives CASSFGGTEAFF. V usage is TRBV5-1 and J usage is TRBJ1-1; no clear D gene. Per germline, CDR1 SGHRS and CDR2 YFSETQ. Trimming cost V 2 bases and J 4 bases, with 6 bases left between them. The CDR3 loop spans 12 amino acids.

This clone has a single count. The chain recombines TRBV28 with TRBJ2-7; 10 bases are shared with TRBD1. The CDR3 contains 16 residues. Trimming took 5 bases from V and 2 from J; bases not matched to a gene: 9. Germline assignment: CDR1 MDHEN and CDR2 SYDVKM. CDR3 residues: CASSGQGVRWAYEQYF. Written as DNA, the CDR3 is TGTGCCAGCAGTGGACAGGGGGTACGATGGGCCTACGAGCAGTACTTC.

The CDR3 region has the DNA TGCGCCAGCAGCCTCGGACAGGGGGCTGTCAATGAGCAGTTCTTC. Protein product: CASSLGQGAVNEQFF. The gene calls are TRBV5-1 and TRBJ2-1; 11 nucleotides align to TRBD1. Germline lookup yields CDR1 SGHRS and CDR2 YFSETQ. V was pared by 4 bases and J by 6 bases, with 6 bases of the junction left unmatched. The CDR3 totals 15 residues.

This clone was found a few times. The chain employs TRBV2 and TRBJ1-1; TRBD1 agrees at 9 bases. Germline loops: CDR1 SNHLY, CDR2 FYNNEI. V lost 8 bases to trimming and J lost 5 bases; unmatched junction nucleotides: 6. The CDR3 length is 13 residues. CDR3 coding DNA: TGTGCCAGCGGGCCGACAGGGGGAACTGAAGCTTTCTTT. Translating gives CASGPTGGTEAFF. Based on the CDR3 plus reference TRBV2 and TRBJ1-1, the full variable domain is EPEVTQTPSHQVTQMGQEVILRCVPISNHLYFYWYRQILGQKVEFLVSFYNNEISEKSEIFDDQFSVERPDGSNFTLKIRSTKLEDSAMYFCASGPTGGTEAFFGQGTRLTVV.

The V gene is TRBV25-1, the J gene TRBJ2-1; D gene uncertain. Trimming removed 5 bases at V and 5 bases at J, with 4 bases between. CDR1 is MGHDK, CDR2 SYGVNS, per germline. The CDR3 runs 11 residues. The CDR3 DNA is TGTGCCAGCAGTTGGAACAATGAGCAGTTCTTC. Translating it yields CASSWNNEQFF. Based on the CDR3 plus reference TRBV25-1 and TRBJ2-1, the full variable domain is EADIYQTPRYLVIGTGKKITLECSQTMGHDKMYWYQQDPGMELHLIHYSYGVNSTEKGDLSSESTVSRIRTEHFPLTLESARPSHTSQYLCASSWNNEQFFGPGTRLTVL.